This passage covers 30 T cell receptor beta chains from one sample sequenced in a study of cytomegalovirus exposure and HLA in healthy donors. Sequencing used immunoSEQ multiplex PCR; TCRdb keeps in-frame clones, though not all of them. Altogether 150,000 to 200,000 clones are present, around 84% being singletons, with the ten largest covering under 7.5%. What was sequenced was PBMCs. These receptors were obtained from a man aged 18-30 years in good health and CMV-seropositive.

The V gene is TRBV4-3, the J gene TRBJ1-2, with D unclear. V was shortened by 4 bases and J by 6 bases, with 15 bases between the two germline ends. CDR1 is LGHNA, CDR2 YSLEER, per germline. This CDR3 has 14 residues. As DNA, the CDR3 is TGCGCCAGCAGCCCCGGGGAGGCCCCCCATGGCTACACCTTC. This translates into CASSPGEAPHGYTF.

In its sample, this clone was seen a few times. The chain is built from TRBV7-3 and TRBJ2-1; unclear D gene. V shed 2 bases and J shed 2 bases, with 4 bases lying between them. There are 13 residues in the CDR3. CDR1 and CDR2 (germline): SGHTA, FQGTGA. This chain's CDR3 is CASSLDTYNEQFF. For the CDR3, the DNA is TGTGCCAGCAGCTTAGACACCTACAATGAGCAGTTCTTC. The variable domain in full, completed from reference TRBV7-3 and TRBJ2-1, reads GAGVSQTPSNKVTEKGKYVELRCDPISGHTALYWYRQSLGQGPEFLIYFQGTGAADDSGLPNDRFFAVRPEGSVSTLKIQRTERGDSAVYLCASSLDTYNEQFFGPGTRLTVL.

This rearrangement joins TRBV4-3 to TRBJ1-3, with D uncertain. The ends were cut back, 1 base at V and 3 bases at J, with 13 bases in the middle. Germline values: CDR1 LGHNA, CDR2 YSLEER. CDR3 size: 16 residues. The CDR3 nucleotides are TGCGCCAGCAGCCAAGTTAACTCGGGGAGTGGAAACACCATATATTTT. Its protein product is CASSQVNSGSGNTIYF.

This sequence joins TRBV7-8 and TRBJ2-7, with 7 bases lining up with TRBD2. Per germline, CDR1 SGHVS and CDR2 FQNEAQ. The CDR3 runs to 17 residues. J was trimmed by 2 bases and V by 2 bases; bases with no gene match: 12. The CDR3 loop is CASSLLESTSRAYEQYF. The CDR3 DNA reads TGTGCCAGCAGCTTATTGGAGTCGACTAGCAGAGCCTACGAGCAGTACTTC.

In this sample, this clone turned up once. The CDR3: CASSLVGTGGGWTEAFF. The CDR3 bases are TGCGCCAGCAGCTTGGTCGGGACAGGGGGCGGATGGACTGAAGCTTTCTTT. The genes are TRBV5-1 and TRBJ1-1; 12 bases match TRBD1. Germline CDR1 is SGHRS and CDR2 is YFSETQ. The V gene end was trimmed by 0 bases and the J gene end by 5 bases; junction bases not matched to a gene: 8. This CDR3 has 17 amino acids.

This clone was observed a single time. This chain uses TRBV4-3 with TRBJ2-7; TRBD2 matches at 7 bases. Germline V lookup: CDR1 LGHNA, CDR2 YSLEER. V shed 1 base and J 3 bases; nucleotides not matched to a gene: 9. The CDR3 covers 16 residues. As DNA, the CDR3 is TGCGCCAGCAGCCAAGCTTCGGTCGGCGGGAGCTACGAGCAGTACTTC. Protein product: CASSQASVGGSYEQYF.

The rearrangement joins TRBV9 to TRBJ1-4; D is unresolved. The CDR3 totals 15 residues. V was trimmed by 4 bases and J by 10 bases, leaving 20 bases between them. Per the germline V gene, CDR1 is SGDLS and CDR2 is YYNGEE. CDR3 bases: TGTGCCAGCAGCCCCAGGACCTTCAATGGAGGAAAACTGTTTTTT. Encoded protein: CASSPRTFNGGKLFF.

The gene calls are TRBV13 and TRBJ2-7; the D gene is possibly TRBD2 (5 bases). This CDR3 has 12 amino acids. Trimming removed 5 bases from V and 5 bases from J, with 10 bases in between. Germline lookup yields CDR1 PRHDT and CDR2 FYEKMQ (reference sequence). In nucleotides, the CDR3 is TGTGCCAGCAGCCCCCCCGGGGACGAGCAGTACTTC. It yields the protein CASSPPGDEQYF.

The chain couples TRBV28 to TRBJ1-2, with D perhaps matching TRBD1 (6 bases). CDR1 is MDHEN, CDR2 SYDVKM, per germline. The CDR3 runs 16 residues. With 6 bases removed from V and 0 bases from J, the gap between germline ends came to 17 bases. Here the CDR3 reads CASSPDLQGTNYGYTF. CDR3 coding DNA: TGTGCCAGCAGCCCTGACCTACAGGGAACTAACTATGGCTACACCTTC.

In DNA form, the CDR3 reads TGTGCCATCAGTGAGTCAGGGGGCGGTGGGGACATTCAGTACTTC. It yields the protein CAISESGGGGDIQYF. The J gene is TRBJ2-4, the V gene TRBV10-3; TRBD1 aligns across 7 bases. Trimming removed 0 bases from V and 8 bases from J; junction bases left unmatched: 7. Germline CDR1 reads ENHRY; CDR2 reads SYGVKD. CDR3 length: 15 amino acids.

The genes are TRBV19 and TRBJ2-3; TRBD1 agrees at 10 bases. Germline V gene sequence: CDR1 LNHDA, CDR2 SQIVND (reference sequence). This CDR3 is built from 15 residues. After removal of 5 bases from V and 3 bases from J, the junction contained 5 bases not matched to a gene. The CDR3 sequence is CASSAPGQGTDTQYF. CDR3 DNA sequence: TGTGCCAGTAGTGCTCCGGGACAGGGGACAGATACGCAGTATTTT.

CDR3 residues: CASNTGLGGYTF. CDR3 nucleotide sequence: TGTGCCAGCAATACAGGGCTGGGTGGCTACACCTTC. This chain uses TRBV28 with TRBJ1-2; weak D call: TRBD1 (6 bases). CDR1 MDHEN and CDR2 SYDVKM come from the germline V gene. CDR3 length: 12 residues. Trimming left V 7 bases short and J 7 bases short, with 13 bases between.

The DNA for the CDR3 is TGTGCCAGCAGCGAGGGTCTTGGTAACACCGGGGAGCTGTTTTTT. It is translated as CASSEGLGNTGELFF. The J gene is TRBJ2-2, the V gene TRBV28; possibly TRBD2 for D (5 bases). The V and J ends lost 6 bases and 2 bases respectively, with 13 bases between them. Per germline, CDR1 MDHEN and CDR2 SYDVKM. The CDR3 totals 15 residues.

The V call is TRBV4-3, the J call TRBJ2-1, with D uncertain. Germline loops: CDR1 LGHNA, CDR2 YSLEER. This CDR3 region has 15 residues. Trimming took off 2 bases at V and 0 bases at J, with 8 bases between the two ends. CDR3: CASSQQVSSYNEQFF. The CDR3 DNA reads as TGCGCCAGCAGCCAACAGGTGAGCTCCTACAATGAGCAGTTCTTC.

The genes are TRBV6-1 and TRBJ2-1; 8 nucleotides match TRBD2. Unmatched junction bases numbered 2, after V lost 1 base and J lost 3 bases. Germline CDR1 reads MNHNS; CDR2 reads SASEGT. This CDR3 has 15 residues. This chain's CDR3 is CASSEEAGGYNEQFF. The CDR3, as DNA: TGTGCCAGCAGTGAAGAGGCGGGGGGCTACAATGAGCAGTTCTTC.

This clone came up a few times. At the DNA level, this CDR3 is encoded by other sequences in the same sample as well. The chain uses TRBV28 and TRBJ2-7, with D unclear. Trimming removed 6 bases at V and 2 bases at J, with 5 bases between. This CDR3 is 11 amino acids long. CDR1 and CDR2 from the germline V gene are MDHEN and SYDVKM. In DNA, the CDR3 is TGTGCCAGCAGCCCTGCCTACGAGCAGTACTTC. As protein: CASSPAYEQYF. The whole variable domain, filled in from reference TRBV28 and TRBJ2-7, reads DVKVTQSSRYLVKRTGEKVFLECVQDMDHENMFWYRQDPGLGLRLIYFSYDVKMKEKGDIPEGYSVSREKKERFSLILESASTNQTSMYLCASSPAYEQYFGPGTRLTVT.

This chain connects TRBV28 to TRBJ1-2; 12 bases fit TRBD1. This CDR3 spans 20 amino acids. After removal of 5 bases from V and 8 bases from J, the junction contained 24 bases not matched to a gene. Germline loops: CDR1 MDHEN, CDR2 SYDVKM. The CDR3 loop reads CASSPPGYRDRGRKLGGYTF. CDR3 bases: TGTGCCAGCAGTCCCCCGGGGTACCGGGACAGGGGGCGAAAGCTCGGCGGCTACACCTTC.

This chain joins TRBV5-4 and TRBJ2-1; D might be TRBD2 (6 bases). Trimming shortened V by 2 bases and J by 4 bases, and 13 bases separated the two germline ends. The V gene's germline CDR1 is SGHNT and CDR2 YYREEE (reference sequence). This CDR3 has 15 amino acids. The CDR3 DNA is TGTGCCAGCAGCTTTTCGGGAGCAACTTACAATGAGCAGTTCTTC. Translation: CASSFSGATYNEQFF.

The chain uses TRBV4-2 and TRBJ1-5, with TRBD1 matching 8 bases. Per the germline V gene, CDR1 is LGHNA and CDR2 is YNFKEQ. Trimming cost V 6 bases and J 9 bases; bases outside gene matches: 10. The CDR3 covers 14 residues. CDR3 loop: CASSRGDRQSPQHF. The CDR3 DNA sequence: TGTGCCAGCAGTCGGGGGGACAGGCAGTCGCCCCAGCATTTT.

This rearrangement joins TRBV7-6 to TRBJ2-1, with a tentative D call TRBD2 (6 bases). The V end lost 2 bases, the J end lost 2 bases, and 7 bases lay between the germline ends. This CDR3 has 14 amino acids. The germline V gene has CDR1 SGHVS and CDR2 FNYEAQ. The CDR3 here is CASSLLAAYNEQFF. The CDR3 DNA is TGTGCCAGCAGCTTATTAGCGGCCTACAATGAGCAGTTCTTC.

The chain joins TRBV4-2 to TRBJ2-7, with D possibly being TRBD1 (6 bases). Germline lookup yields CDR1 LGHNA and CDR2 YNFKEQ. The CDR3 consists of 17 residues. Trimming cost V 1 base and J 3 bases, with 19 bases left between them. This chain's CDR3 is CASSQGSLTGRNYEQYF. The CDR3 DNA reads as TGTGCCAGCAGCCAAGGATCCTTAACAGGGAGAAACTACGAGCAGTACTTC.

The chain joins TRBV7-2 to TRBJ2-5; 7 bases fit TRBD2. The CDR3 has 16 residues. J was trimmed by 1 base and V by 5 bases; bases with no gene match: 10. Germline CDR1 and CDR2: SGHTA and FQGNSA. This CDR3 reads CASSPRLARAQETQYF. The CDR3 region has the DNA TGTGCCAGCAGCCCAAGACTAGCCCGAGCCCAAGAGACCCAGTACTTC.

The chain joins TRBV7-3 to TRBJ1-2; a possible D gene is TRBD1 (6 bases). Germline CDR1 is SGHTA and CDR2 is FQGTGA. Trimming removed 1 base at V and 4 bases at J, with 16 bases between. The CDR3 contains 16 residues. The CDR3 sequence: CASSLIPGGGGYGYTF. The CDR3 DNA reads as TGTGCCAGCAGCTTAATCCCTGGGGGCGGTGGCTATGGCTACACCTTC.

V is TRBV5-5 and J is TRBJ2-7; 8 bases agree with TRBD1. The germline V gene has CDR1 SGHKS and CDR2 YYEKEE (reference sequence). V was clipped by 4 bases and J by 1 base; unmatched bases: 10. The CDR3 has 16 amino acids. This CDR3 is CASSQLSGGGSYEQYF. CDR3 in DNA: TGTGCCAGCAGCCAGCTCTCAGGGGGCGGATCCTACGAGCAGTACTTC.

The V call is TRBV18, the J call TRBJ1-5; D is possibly TRBD1 (6 bases). CDR3 length equals 18 residues. The V end lost 3 bases, the J end lost 3 bases, and 21 bases lay between the germline ends. Germline values: CDR1 KGHSH, CDR2 LQKENI. The CDR3 loop reads CASSPIYRDGRSNQPQHF. Written as DNA, the CDR3 is TGTGCCAGCTCACCCATATACAGGGATGGTCGCTCCAATCAGCCCCAGCATTTT.

The genes are TRBV7-3 and TRBJ2-7, with D perhaps matching TRBD1 (6 bases). This CDR3 is built from 15 residues. The germline V gene has CDR1 SGHTA and CDR2 FQGTGA. The V end lost 5 bases, the J end lost 1 base, and 15 bases lay between the germline ends. CDR3 sequence: CASSLSGTSSYEQYF. CDR3 DNA sequence: TGTGCCAGCAGCCTCTCCGGGACATCATCCTACGAGCAGTACTTC.

In this sample, this clone turned up a few times. The chain couples TRBV30 to TRBJ1-5; D is perhaps TRBD1 (6 bases). The CDR3 loop spans 14 amino acids. V gave up 1 base and J gave up 9 bases, with 16 bases separating them. The germline CDR1 and CDR2 sequences are GTSNPN and SVGIG (reference sequence). The CDR3 DNA sequence: TGTGCCTGGAGTGGGAAACTACAGGGATGGCCCCAGCATTTT. Translated, it gives CAWSGKLQGWPQHF. Supplemented by reference TRBV30 and TRBJ1-5, the full variable domain reads SQTIHQWPATLVQPVGSPLSLECTVEGTSNPNLYWYRQAAGRGLQLLFYSVGIGQISSEVPQNLSASRPQDRQFILSSKKLLLSDSGFYLCAWSGKLQGWPQHFGDGTRLSIL.

This chain uses TRBV6-6 with TRBJ2-7, with 9 bases aligning to TRBD1. V dropped 6 bases and J dropped 5; count of bases not matched to a gene: 8. The CDR3 spans 14 residues. CDR1 is MNHNY and CDR2 is SVGAGI in the germline V gene (reference sequence). CDR3: CASSPGQGAHEQYF. In DNA form, the CDR3 reads TGTGCCAGCAGCCCGGGACAGGGTGCCCACGAGCAGTACTTC.

This chain uses TRBV19 with TRBJ1-5; no definite D call. Germline V gene sequence: CDR1 LNHDA, CDR2 SQIVND (reference sequence). CDR3 length: 16 amino acids. Trimming shortened V by 3 bases and J by 2 bases, and 14 bases separated the two germline ends. CDR3 sequence reads: CASSILVSAGNQPQHF. The CDR3 region has the DNA TGTGCCAGTAGTATCCTGGTCAGCGCAGGCAATCAGCCCCAGCATTTT.

This clone was observed once. V usage is TRBV5-4 and J usage is TRBJ2-3, with TRBD2 matching over 8 bases. The CDR3 is 15 residues long. Trimming at V came to 4 bases and at J to 3 bases, leaving 7 bases not matched to a gene. CDR1 and CDR2 (germline): SGHNT, YYREEE (reference sequence). The CDR3 sequence: CASSPQREFTDTQYF. The CDR3 region has the DNA TGTGCCAGCAGCCCCCAGCGGGAGTTTACAGATACGCAGTATTTT.